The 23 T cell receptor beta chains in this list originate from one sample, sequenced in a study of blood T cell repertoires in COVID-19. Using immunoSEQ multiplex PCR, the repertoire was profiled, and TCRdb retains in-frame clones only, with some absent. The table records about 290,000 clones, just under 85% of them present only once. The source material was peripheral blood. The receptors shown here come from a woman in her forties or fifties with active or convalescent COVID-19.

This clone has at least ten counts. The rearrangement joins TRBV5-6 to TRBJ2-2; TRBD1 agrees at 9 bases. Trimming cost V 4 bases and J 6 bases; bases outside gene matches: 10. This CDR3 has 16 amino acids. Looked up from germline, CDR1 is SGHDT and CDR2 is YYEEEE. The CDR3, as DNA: TGTGCCAGCAGCCACCTTTACAGGGGGCTGGCCGGGGAGCTGTTTTTT. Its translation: CASSHLYRGLAGELFF. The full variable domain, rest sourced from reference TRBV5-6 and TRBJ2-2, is DAGVTQSPTHLIKTRGQQVTLRCSPKSGHDTVSWYQQALGQGPQFIFQYYEEEERQRGNFPDRFSGHQFPNYSSELNVNALLLGDSALYLCASSHLYRGLAGELFFGEGSRLTVL.

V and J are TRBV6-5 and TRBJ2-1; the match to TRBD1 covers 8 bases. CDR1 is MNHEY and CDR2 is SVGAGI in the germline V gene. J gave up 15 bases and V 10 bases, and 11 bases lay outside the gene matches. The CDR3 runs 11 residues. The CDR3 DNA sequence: TGTGCCACCTCCCAGGGGGCGCTGGGGTTCTTC. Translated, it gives CATSQGALGFF.

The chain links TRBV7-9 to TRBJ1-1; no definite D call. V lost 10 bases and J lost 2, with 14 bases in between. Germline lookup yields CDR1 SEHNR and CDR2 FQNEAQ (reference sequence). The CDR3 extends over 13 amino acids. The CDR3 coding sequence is TGTGCCACCCACCGGCGGGTTAACACTGAAGCTTTCTTT. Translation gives CATHRRVNTEAFF.

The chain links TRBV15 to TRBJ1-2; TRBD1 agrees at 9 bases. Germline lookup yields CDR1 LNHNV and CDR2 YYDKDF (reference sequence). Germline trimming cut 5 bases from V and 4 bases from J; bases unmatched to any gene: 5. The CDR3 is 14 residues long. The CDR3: CATSFETGGYGYTF. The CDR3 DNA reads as TGTGCCACCAGCTTTGAGACAGGGGGCTATGGCTACACCTTC.

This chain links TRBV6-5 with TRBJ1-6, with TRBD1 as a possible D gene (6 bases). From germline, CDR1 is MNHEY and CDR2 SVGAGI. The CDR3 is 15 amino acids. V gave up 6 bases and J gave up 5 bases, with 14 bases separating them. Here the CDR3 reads CASRRGGGNNSPLHF. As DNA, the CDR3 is TGTGCCAGCAGGCGTGGGGGGGGCAATAATTCACCCCTCCACTTT.

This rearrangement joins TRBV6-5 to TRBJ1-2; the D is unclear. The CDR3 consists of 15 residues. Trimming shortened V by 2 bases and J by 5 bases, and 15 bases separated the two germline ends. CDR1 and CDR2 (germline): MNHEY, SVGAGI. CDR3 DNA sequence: TGTGCCAGCAGTTACGATCCCGAGCTAAAGTATGGCTACACCTTC. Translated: CASSYDPELKYGYTF.

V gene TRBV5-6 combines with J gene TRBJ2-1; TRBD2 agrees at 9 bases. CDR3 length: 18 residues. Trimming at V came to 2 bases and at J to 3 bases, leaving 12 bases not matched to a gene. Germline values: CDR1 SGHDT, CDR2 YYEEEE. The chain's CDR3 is CASSFGGGGLTFYNEQFF. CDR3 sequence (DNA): TGTGCCAGCAGCTTCGGCGGGGGGGGCTTGACTTTCTACAATGAGCAGTTCTTC.

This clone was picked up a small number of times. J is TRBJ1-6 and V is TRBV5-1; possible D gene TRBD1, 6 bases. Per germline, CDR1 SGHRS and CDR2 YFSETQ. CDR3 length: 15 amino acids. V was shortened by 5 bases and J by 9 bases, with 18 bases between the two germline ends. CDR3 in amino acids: CASSTLGDKSSPLHF. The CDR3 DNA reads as TGCGCCAGCAGTACCCTCGGGGACAAGTCTTCACCCCTCCACTTT. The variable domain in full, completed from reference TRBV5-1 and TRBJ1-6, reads KAGVTQTPRYLIKTRGQQVTLSCSPISGHRSVSWYQQTPGQGLQFLFEYFSETQRNKGNFPGRFSGRQFSNSRSEMNVSTLELGDSALYLCASSTLGDKSSPLHFGNGTRLTVT.

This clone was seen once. This CDR3 reads CASSQSSYNEQFF. The DNA of the CDR3 is TGTGCCAGCAGCCAGTCATCCTACAATGAGCAGTTCTTC. J is TRBJ2-1 and V is TRBV3-1 (or the pseudogene TRBV3-2); D is uncertain. The V end lost 3 bases, the J end lost 1 base, and 4 bases lay between the germline ends. Per the germline V gene, CDR1 is LGHDT and CDR2 is YNNKEL (reference sequence). There are 13 residues in the CDR3.

CDR3 in amino acids: CASSPSGRSSHEQFF. The CDR3 region has the DNA TGTGCCAGCAGTCCGAGCGGGAGAAGTAGCCATGAGCAGTTCTTC. The chain joins TRBV28 to TRBJ2-1, with 8 bases that match TRBD2. The CDR3 is made up of 15 amino acids. CDR1 and CDR2 from the germline V gene are MDHEN and SYDVKM. V was pared by 5 bases and J by 8 bases, with 11 bases of the junction left unmatched.

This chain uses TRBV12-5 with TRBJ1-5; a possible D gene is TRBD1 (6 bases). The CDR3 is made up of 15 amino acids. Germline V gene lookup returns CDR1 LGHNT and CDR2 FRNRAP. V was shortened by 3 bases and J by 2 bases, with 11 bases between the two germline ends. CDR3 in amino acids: CASGLGGRGNQPQHF. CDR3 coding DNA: TGTGCTAGTGGTTTAGGGGGTAGGGGCAATCAGCCCCAGCATTTT.

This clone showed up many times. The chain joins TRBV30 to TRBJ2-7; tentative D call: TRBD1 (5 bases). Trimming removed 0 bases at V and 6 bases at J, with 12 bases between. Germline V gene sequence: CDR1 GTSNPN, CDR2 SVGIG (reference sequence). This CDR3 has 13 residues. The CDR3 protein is CAWSVIRGPEQYF. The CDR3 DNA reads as TGTGCCTGGAGTGTGATTAGGGGTCCCGAGCAGTACTTC.

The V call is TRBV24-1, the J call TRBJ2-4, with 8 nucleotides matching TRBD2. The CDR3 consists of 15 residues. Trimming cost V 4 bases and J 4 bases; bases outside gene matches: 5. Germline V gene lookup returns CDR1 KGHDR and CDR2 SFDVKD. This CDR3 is CATSDASGQKNIQYF. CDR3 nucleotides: TGTGCCACCAGTGACGCTAGCGGGCAAAAAAACATTCAGTACTTC.

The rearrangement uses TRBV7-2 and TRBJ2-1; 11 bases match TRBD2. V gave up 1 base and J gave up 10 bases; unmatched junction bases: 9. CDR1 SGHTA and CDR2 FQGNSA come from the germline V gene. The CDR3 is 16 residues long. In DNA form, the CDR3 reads TGTGCCAGCAGCTTAGTAGCGGGAGGGCAGGGGTACGAGCAGTTCTTC. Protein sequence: CASSLVAGGQGYEQFF.

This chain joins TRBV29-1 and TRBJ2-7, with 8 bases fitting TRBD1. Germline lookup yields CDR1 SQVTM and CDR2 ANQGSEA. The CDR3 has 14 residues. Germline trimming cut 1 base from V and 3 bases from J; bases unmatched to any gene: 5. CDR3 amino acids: CSVEVAGGGYEQYF. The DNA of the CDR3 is TGCAGCGTTGAAGTGGCAGGGGGCGGCTACGAGCAGTACTTC.

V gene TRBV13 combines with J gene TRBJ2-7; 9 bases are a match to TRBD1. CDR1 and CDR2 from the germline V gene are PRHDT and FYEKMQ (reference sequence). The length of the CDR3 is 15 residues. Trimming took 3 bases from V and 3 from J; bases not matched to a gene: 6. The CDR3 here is CASSFTGTGRYEQYF. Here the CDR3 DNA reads TGTGCCAGCAGCTTCACCGGGACAGGGCGCTACGAGCAGTACTTC.

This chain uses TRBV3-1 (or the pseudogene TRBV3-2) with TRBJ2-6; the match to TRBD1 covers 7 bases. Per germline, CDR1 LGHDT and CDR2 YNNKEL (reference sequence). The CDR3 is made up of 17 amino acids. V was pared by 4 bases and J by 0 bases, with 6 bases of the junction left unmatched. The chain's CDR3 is CASSPTRQGSGANVLTF. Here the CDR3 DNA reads TGTGCCAGCAGCCCTACTCGACAGGGCTCTGGGGCCAACGTCCTGACTTTC.

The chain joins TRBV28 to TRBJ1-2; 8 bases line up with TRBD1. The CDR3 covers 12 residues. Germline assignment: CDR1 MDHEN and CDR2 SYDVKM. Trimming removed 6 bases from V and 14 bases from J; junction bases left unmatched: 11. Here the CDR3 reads CASSPGTGVKTF. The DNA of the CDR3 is TGTGCCAGCAGCCCCGGGACAGGCGTAAAGACCTTC.

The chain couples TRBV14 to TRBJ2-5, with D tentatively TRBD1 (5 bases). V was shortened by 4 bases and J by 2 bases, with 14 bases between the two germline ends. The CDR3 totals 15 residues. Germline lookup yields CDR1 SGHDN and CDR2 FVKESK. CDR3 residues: CASSPRRGRQETQYF. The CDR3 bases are TGTGCCAGCAGCCCAAGAAGGGGTAGGCAAGAGACCCAGTACTTC.

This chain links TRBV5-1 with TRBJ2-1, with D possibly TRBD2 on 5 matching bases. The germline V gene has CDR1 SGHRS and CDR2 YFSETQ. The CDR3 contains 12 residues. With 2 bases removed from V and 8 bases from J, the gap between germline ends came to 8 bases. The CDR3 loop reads CASSLLDDEQFF. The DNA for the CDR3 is TGCGCCAGCAGCTTACTAGATGATGAGCAGTTCTTC.

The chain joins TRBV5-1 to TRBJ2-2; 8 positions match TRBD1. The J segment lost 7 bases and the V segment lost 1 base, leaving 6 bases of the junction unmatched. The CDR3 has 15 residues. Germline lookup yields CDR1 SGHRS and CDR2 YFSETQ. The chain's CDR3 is CASSLRGQEHGELFF. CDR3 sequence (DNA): TGCGCCAGCAGCTTGAGGGGACAGGAACACGGGGAGCTGTTTTTT.

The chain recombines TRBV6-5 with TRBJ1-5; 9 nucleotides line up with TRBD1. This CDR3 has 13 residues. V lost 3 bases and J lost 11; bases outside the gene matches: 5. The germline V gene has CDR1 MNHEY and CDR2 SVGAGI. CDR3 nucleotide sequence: TGTGCCAGCAGTTATGGCCGGGACAGGGCCCAGCATTTT. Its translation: CASSYGRDRAQHF.

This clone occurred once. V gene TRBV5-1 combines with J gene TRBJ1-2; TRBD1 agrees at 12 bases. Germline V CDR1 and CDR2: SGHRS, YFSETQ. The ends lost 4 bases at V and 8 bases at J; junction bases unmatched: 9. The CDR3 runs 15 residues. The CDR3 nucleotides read TGCGCCAGCAGCCTCCTGGGACAGGGGGCCGGGGGCTACACCTTC. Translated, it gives CASSLLGQGAGGYTF. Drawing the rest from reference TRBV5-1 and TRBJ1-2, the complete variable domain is KAGVTQTPRYLIKTRGQQVTLSCSPISGHRSVSWYQQTPGQGLQFLFEYFSETQRNKGNFPGRFSGRQFSNSRSEMNVSTLELGDSALYLCASSLLGQGAGGYTFGSGTRLTVV.